This T cell receptor beta chain is from a study of cytomegalovirus exposure and HLA in healthy donors. The study's findings and limits: Clonal expansion was found to be greater in HLA-associated TCR beta chains than in equally common others in a later analysis. Presence/absence analyses took donor sequencing depth as roughly uniform. Later, an analysis found that common viral pathogens appeared to be linked with several of the most significant clusters.

The CDR3 runs to 15 residues. Germline values: CDR1 SQVTM, CDR2 ANQGSEA. V lost 5 bases, J lost 5 bases, and 19 bases lay in between. The donors, nominally healthy at sampling, likely had unrecorded immune exposures. PCR amplification relied on 60 Vbeta primers (plus 13 Jbeta primers). Assay: immunoSEQ multiplex PCR; the TCRdb copy retains only in-frame clones and omits some. The repertoire holds approximately 170,000 clones, with roughly 77% as singletons. In its sample, this clone was seen a few times. The antigen is not known. Sequencing was carried out using PBMCs. The chain is built from TRBV29-1 and TRBJ1-5; a weak D match, TRBD1 (6 bases). The sequence was obtained from a woman aged 25 to 39 in good health and CMV-seropositive. The CDR3, as DNA: TGCAGCGTTAAAACCAGGGGTGACGGCGATCAGCCCCAGCATTTT. Protein sequence: CSVKTRGDGDQPQHF.